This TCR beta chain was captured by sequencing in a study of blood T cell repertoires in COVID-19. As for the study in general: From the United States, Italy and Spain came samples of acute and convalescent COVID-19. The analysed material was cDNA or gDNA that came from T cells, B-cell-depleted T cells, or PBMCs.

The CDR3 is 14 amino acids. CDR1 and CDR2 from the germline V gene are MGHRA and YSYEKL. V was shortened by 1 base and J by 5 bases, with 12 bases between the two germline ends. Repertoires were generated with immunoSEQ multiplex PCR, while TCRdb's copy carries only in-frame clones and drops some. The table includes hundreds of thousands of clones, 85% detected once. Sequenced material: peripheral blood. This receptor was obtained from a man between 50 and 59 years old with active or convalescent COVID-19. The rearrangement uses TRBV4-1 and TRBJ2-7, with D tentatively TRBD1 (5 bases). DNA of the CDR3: TGCGCCAGCAGCCAAGGGACATACATCGACGAGCAGTACTTC. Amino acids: CASSQGTYIDEQYF.